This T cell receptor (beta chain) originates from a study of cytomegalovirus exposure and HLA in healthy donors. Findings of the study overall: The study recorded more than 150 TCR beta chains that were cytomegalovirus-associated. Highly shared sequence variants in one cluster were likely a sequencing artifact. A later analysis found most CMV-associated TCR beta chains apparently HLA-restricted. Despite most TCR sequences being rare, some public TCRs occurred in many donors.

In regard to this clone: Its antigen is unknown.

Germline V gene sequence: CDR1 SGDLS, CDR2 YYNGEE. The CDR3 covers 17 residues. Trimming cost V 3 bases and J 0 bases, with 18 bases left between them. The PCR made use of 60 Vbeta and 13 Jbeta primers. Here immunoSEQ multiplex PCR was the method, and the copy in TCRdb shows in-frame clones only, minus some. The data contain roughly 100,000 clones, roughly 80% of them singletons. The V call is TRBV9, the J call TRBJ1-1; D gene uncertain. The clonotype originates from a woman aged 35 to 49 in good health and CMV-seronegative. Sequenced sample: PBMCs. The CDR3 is CASSATPSPIMNTEAFF. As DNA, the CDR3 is TGTGCCAGCAGCGCCACGCCCTCGCCTATCATGAACACTGAAGCTTTCTTT.